This T cell receptor (beta chain) was identified in a study of T cells in Graves' hyperthyroidism and ophthalmopathy. Template material for amplifying TCR beta CDR3 regions consisted of RNA transcripts. During a first-round RT-PCR of the TCR CDR3, the HTBI primer set was used. TCRdb fed the multiplex PCR reads into MiXCR, producing one record per CDR3 protein. The sample consists of about 300,000 distinct CDR3 sequences, around 15% of them appearing once. Graves' hyperthyroidism without ophthalmopathy progression within 18 months was termed stable. This CDR3 is built from 14 residues. Per germline, CDR1 LNHDA and CDR2 SQIVND (reference sequence). Trimming stripped 3 bases from V and 0 bases from J, with 6 bases between.

This receptor was taken from a woman aged 40 to 50 with Graves' hyperthyroidism. Source material: blood. This sequence joins TRBV19 and TRBJ1-5; D might be TRBD1 (5 bases). CDR3 protein: CASSIGGSNQPQHF. CDR3 DNA sequence: TGTGCCAGTAGTATCGGGGGTAGCAATCAGCCCCAGCATTTT. The whole variable domain, filled in from reference TRBV19 and TRBJ1-5, reads DGGITQSPKYLFRKEGQNVTLSCEQNLNHDAMYWYRQDPGQGLRLIYYSQIVNDFQKGDIAEGYSVSREKKESFPLTVTSAQKNPTAFYLCASSIGGSNQPQHFGDGTRLSIL.